This passage covers 29 T cell receptor beta chains from one sample sequenced in a study of blood T cell repertoires in COVID-19. The method was immunoSEQ multiplex PCR; TCRdb's version includes in-frame clones alone and lacks a portion of them. The sample includes under 20,000 clones, about four fifths seen only once; the top ten take 11%. Sequenced input: peripheral blood. Receptors were obtained from a man older than 75 with acute or convalescent COVID-19.

V and J are TRBV18 and TRBJ1-1; TRBD1 matches at 8 bases. V was clipped by 1 base and J by 0 bases; unmatched bases: 4. This CDR3 spans 16 amino acids. Germline CDR1 reads KGHSH; CDR2 reads LQKENI. The CDR3 DNA follows: TGTGCCAGCTCACCACTCGGGACAGGAATGAACACTGAAGCTTTCTTT. This codes for CASSPLGTGMNTEAFF.

The V gene is TRBV18, the J gene TRBJ1-4; perhaps TRBD1 as D (5 bases). The germline V and J ends were trimmed by 4 bases and 5 bases, with 17 bases remaining between them. The CDR3 is 16 residues long. Germline loops: CDR1 KGHSH, CDR2 LQKENI. The CDR3: CASSRVGGYENEKLFF. The CDR3 DNA is TGTGCCAGCTCACGCGTGGGGGGATATGAAAATGAAAAACTGTTTTTT.

This clone was observed a handful of times. The chain has TRBV7-8 and TRBJ1-1; a weak D match, TRBD1 (5 bases). Germline V CDR1 and CDR2: SGHVS, FQNEAQ. Trimming took off 1 base at V and 7 bases at J, with 10 bases between the two ends. The CDR3 runs 13 residues. The chain's CDR3 is CASSLVKGLEAFF. CDR3 nucleotide sequence: TGTGCCAGCAGCTTAGTTAAGGGACTTGAAGCTTTCTTT.

V gene TRBV25-1 combines with J gene TRBJ2-5, with 11 bases fitting TRBD1. CDR1 and CDR2 from the germline V gene are MGHDK and SYGVNS. V shed 3 bases, J shed 5 bases, and the junction held 8 bases outside the gene matches. This CDR3 contains 16 residues. CDR3 residues: CASSDPGQGALETQYF. Written as DNA, the CDR3 is TGTGCCAGCAGTGACCCCGGACAGGGGGCGTTGGAGACCCAGTACTTC.

This clone was picked up a small number of times. The rearrangement joins TRBV18 to TRBJ1-6; no definite D call. Between the trimmed V and J ends, which lost 2 bases and 12 bases, there was a span of 8 bases. This CDR3 contains 12 residues. CDR1 KGHSH and CDR2 LQKENI come from the germline V gene. The CDR3 region has the DNA TGTGCCAGCTCACCATTAGGAGAACCCCTCCACTTT. Its protein product is CASSPLGEPLHF.

This chain joins TRBV6-1 and TRBJ2-7, with 7 bases that match TRBD1. The ends lost 3 bases at V and 4 bases at J; junction bases unmatched: 6. This CDR3 spans 14 amino acids. Germline CDR1 MNHNS, CDR2 SASEGT. CDR3 sequence (DNA): TGTGCCAGCAGTGATGGGCAGGGGGTATACGAGCAGTACTTC. It yields the protein CASSDGQGVYEQYF.

The chain joins TRBV5-1 to TRBJ1-3; maybe TRBD1 (6 bases). The V gene's germline CDR1 is SGHRS and CDR2 YFSETQ. Trimming removed 0 bases from V and 4 bases from J, with 11 bases in between. The CDR3 is made up of 15 amino acids. The CDR3 coding sequence is TGCGCCAGCAGCTTGGCGCGGGGGCAGGGAAACACCATATATTTT. It yields the protein CASSLARGQGNTIYF. Variable domain in full (rest from reference TRBV5-1 and TRBJ1-3): KAGVTQTPRYLIKTRGQQVTLSCSPISGHRSVSWYQQTPGQGLQFLFEYFSETQRNKGNFPGRFSGRQFSNSRSEMNVSTLELGDSALYLCASSLARGQGNTIYFGEGSWLTVV.

The chain has TRBV5-4 and TRBJ2-7; 10 bases line up with TRBD1. The CDR3 contains 14 residues. J was trimmed by 7 bases and V by 4 bases; bases with no gene match: 8. CDR1 SGHNT and CDR2 YYREEE come from the germline V gene (reference sequence). CDR3 residues: CASSTDRGHGEQYF. For the CDR3, the DNA is TGTGCCAGCAGCACAGACAGGGGGCACGGTGAGCAGTACTTC.

The chain employs TRBV2 and TRBJ1-1, with D possibly TRBD1 on 6 matching bases. Trimming shortened V by 10 bases and J by 6 bases, and 18 bases separated the two germline ends. The CDR3 totals 13 residues. Germline V gene lookup returns CDR1 SNHLY and CDR2 FYNNEI. Here the CDR3 DNA reads TGTGCCACCCCCAGGGGTCCCCTTTCTGAAGCTTTCTTT. Protein: CATPRGPLSEAFF.

This sequence joins TRBV5-6 and TRBJ1-2; 9 bases are shared with TRBD1. Per the germline V gene, CDR1 is SGHDT and CDR2 is YYEEEE. This CDR3 comprises 15 residues. V trimming: 4 bases; J trimming: 4 bases; junction bases outside the gene matches: 8. CDR3 bases: TGTGCCAGCAGCCCTTGGGACAGGGTAAGCTATGGCTACACCTTC. The encoded protein is CASSPWDRVSYGYTF.

This clone was counted between two and nine times. For the CDR3, the DNA is TGCGCCAGCAGCTTGGATAAGGGGAGGAGCGAAAAACTGTTTTTT. Translated, it gives CASSLDKGRSEKLFF. The gene calls are TRBV5-1 and TRBJ1-4; TRBD1 is a possible D gene (5 bases). Germline assignment: CDR1 SGHRS and CDR2 YFSETQ. V was clipped by 0 bases and J by 8 bases, with 14 bases between them. This CDR3 is built from 15 residues.

The rearrangement joins TRBV18 to TRBJ1-5, with D hard to call. The CDR3 sequence is 14 residues long. Germline V gene sequence: CDR1 KGHSH, CDR2 LQKENI. V lost 0 bases and J 0 bases, leaving 3 bases between the germline ends. The CDR3 loop is CASSPPYSNQPQHF. In DNA, the CDR3 is TGTGCCAGCTCACCACCGTATAGCAATCAGCCCCAGCATTTT.

In its sample, this clone was seen once. The chain combines TRBV7-2 with TRBJ2-7, with 8 bases lining up with TRBD2. This CDR3 comprises 15 residues. Germline trimming cut 0 bases from V and 7 bases from J; bases unmatched to any gene: 8. Looked up from germline, CDR1 is SGHTA and CDR2 is FQGNSA. The CDR3 DNA follows: TGTGCCAGCAGCTTAGCTAGCGGGGTGACTCAGGAGCAGTACTTC. It yields the protein CASSLASGVTQEQYF. Full variable domain (missing parts from reference TRBV7-2 and TRBJ2-7): GAGVSQSPSNKVTEKGKDVELRCDPISGHTALYWYRQSLGQGLEFLIYFQGNSAPDKSGLPSDRFSAERTGGSVSTLTIQRTQQEDSAVYLCASSLASGVTQEQYFGPGTRLTVT.

The V and J genes are TRBV7-9 and TRBJ2-1, with D possibly matching TRBD1 (5 bases). CDR3 length equals 16 residues. V lost 1 base and J lost 0, with 10 bases in between. CDR1 is SEHNR and CDR2 is FQNEAQ in the germline V gene (reference sequence). CDR3 in DNA: TGTGCCAGCAGCTTAGGCAGGGCTCGCTCCTACAATGAGCAGTTCTTC. This encodes CASSLGRARSYNEQFF.

This chain connects TRBV7-2 to TRBJ1-1, with a tentative D call TRBD1 (5 bases). CDR1 is SGHTA and CDR2 is FQGNSA in the germline V gene. V lost 2 bases and J 4 bases, leaving 11 bases between the germline ends. The CDR3 covers 14 residues. CDR3 amino acids: CASSLWEGATEAFF. The CDR3 DNA is TGTGCCAGCAGCTTATGGGAAGGGGCCACTGAAGCTTTCTTT. Filled out from reference TRBV7-2 and TRBJ1-1, the complete variable domain reads GAGVSQSPSNKVTEKGKDVELRCDPISGHTALYWYRQSLGQGLEFLIYFQGNSAPDKSGLPSDRFSAERTGGSVSTLTIQRTQQEDSAVYLCASSLWEGATEAFFGQGTRLTVV.

The chain is built from TRBV7-3 and TRBJ1-1, with D uncertain. The CDR3 contains 13 residues. CDR1 is SGHTA, CDR2 FQGTGA, per germline. V lost 5 bases and J 1 base, leaving 8 bases between the germline ends. CDR3 sequence (DNA): TGTGCCAGCAGCACCCAGCGGAACACTGAAGCTTTCTTT. It yields the protein CASSTQRNTEAFF.

J is TRBJ1-1 and V is TRBV6-5, with TRBD1 matching over 11 bases. The V and J ends lost 2 bases and 9 bases, in that order; junction bases with no gene match: 8. This CDR3 spans 15 amino acids. Per the germline V gene, CDR1 is MNHEY and CDR2 is SVGAGI. CDR3 DNA: TGTGCCAGCAGTTACACAGGACAGGGGGCGCGGCAAGCTTTCTTT. Protein: CASSYTGQGARQAFF.

This clone has a single count. This rearrangement joins TRBV2 to TRBJ1-6, with D tentatively TRBD1 (5 bases). The CDR3 runs 15 residues. Germline CDR1 reads SNHLY; CDR2 reads FYNNEI. The germline V and J ends were trimmed by 6 bases and 7 bases, with 16 bases remaining between them. In nucleotides, the CDR3 is TGTGCCAGCAGCCTCAGGGTCCTCATGAATTCACCCCTCCACTTT. It specifies CASSLRVLMNSPLHF.

The chain employs TRBV2 and TRBJ1-4, with D tentatively TRBD1 (5 bases). V lost 6 bases and J lost 5, with 10 bases in between. This CDR3 comprises 13 residues. Germline values: CDR1 SNHLY, CDR2 FYNNEI. The CDR3 is CASRAGRNEKLFF. As DNA, the CDR3 is TGTGCCAGCAGGGCAGGGCGAAATGAAAAACTGTTTTTT.

This clone showed up just a few times. The V gene is TRBV12-3 or TRBV12-4, the J gene TRBJ1-1; 10 bases agree with TRBD1. The CDR3 extends over 12 amino acids. V lost 8 bases to trimming and J lost 8 bases; unmatched junction nucleotides: 5. The CDR3 DNA reads as TGTGCCAGCGGACAGGGGGAATTCGAAGCTTTCTTT. Amino acids: CASGQGEFEAFF.

The chain is built from TRBV4-1 and TRBJ1-1, with TRBD1 matching 11 bases. This CDR3 contains 15 residues. V shed 4 bases, J shed 1 base, and the junction held 2 bases outside the gene matches. Germline V gene sequence: CDR1 MGHRA, CDR2 YSYEKL. The CDR3 DNA reads as TGCGCCAGCAGCCGGGGACAGGGGGAGAACACTGAAGCTTTCTTT. Translating gives CASSRGQGENTEAFF.

V gene TRBV3-1 (or the pseudogene TRBV3-2) combines with J gene TRBJ2-7; possible D gene TRBD2, 6 bases. The V gene's germline CDR1 is LGHDT and CDR2 YNNKEL (reference sequence). With 0 bases removed from V and 5 bases from J, the gap between germline ends came to 17 bases. The CDR3 has 16 residues. The CDR3 sequence is CASSQEIKPGGDEQYF. DNA of the CDR3: TGTGCCAGCAGCCAAGAAATCAAACCCGGGGGAGACGAGCAGTACTTC.

V is TRBV19 and J is TRBJ2-7; D may be TRBD1 (6 bases). Per the germline V gene, CDR1 is LNHDA and CDR2 is SQIVND (reference sequence). The CDR3 runs 18 residues. Trimming took off 1 base at V and 1 base at J, with 20 bases between the two ends. The CDR3 loop reads CASSIGGGSQGSSYEQYF. CDR3 DNA: TGTGCCAGTAGTATAGGTGGGGGATCACAGGGATCGTCCTACGAGCAGTACTTC. Full variable domain (outside the CDR3, taken from reference TRBV19 and TRBJ2-7): DGGITQSPKYLFRKEGQNVTLSCEQNLNHDAMYWYRQDPGQGLRLIYYSQIVNDFQKGDIAEGYSVSREKKESFPLTVTSAQKNPTAFYLCASSIGGGSQGSSYEQYFGPGTRLTVT.

This chain links TRBV7-8 with TRBJ1-5; 7 nucleotides line up with TRBD1. Per the germline V gene, CDR1 is SGHVS and CDR2 is FQNEAQ. The CDR3 is 14 amino acids. With 5 bases clipped from V and 5 bases from J, the junction kept 6 bases outside the gene matches. CDR3 sequence reads: CASSDTGAYQPQHF. In DNA form, the CDR3 reads TGTGCCAGCAGCGATACAGGGGCTTATCAGCCCCAGCATTTT.

In DNA, the CDR3 is TGTGCCAGCAGCTTGGACAGTCCGAATTCACCCCTCCACTTT. As protein: CASSLDSPNSPLHF. The chain is built from TRBV7-2 and TRBJ1-6, with TRBD1 as a possible D gene (6 bases). The CDR3 length is 14 residues. The V gene lost 3 bases and the J gene lost 7 bases, with 10 bases spanning the gap. Germline V CDR1 and CDR2: SGHTA, FQGNSA. Drawing the rest from reference TRBV7-2 and TRBJ1-6, the complete variable domain is GAGVSQSPSNKVTEKGKDVELRCDPISGHTALYWYRQSLGQGLEFLIYFQGNSAPDKSGLPSDRFSAERTGGSVSTLTIQRTQQEDSAVYLCASSLDSPNSPLHFGNGTRLTVT.

As DNA, the CDR3 is TGTGCCACAGGGGACAGGGGGGCTGGGGAGCAGTACTTC. The encoded protein is CATGDRGAGEQYF. This chain uses TRBV6-5 with TRBJ2-7; TRBD1 agrees at 11 bases. This CDR3 spans 13 amino acids. Germline lookup yields CDR1 MNHEY and CDR2 SVGAGI. V lost 10 bases, J lost 7 bases, and 9 bases stayed unmatched.

This clone is medium-sized within its sample. The J gene is TRBJ1-2, the V gene TRBV19; no definite D call. This CDR3 is built from 14 residues. Germline V gene data show CDR1 as LNHDA and CDR2 as SQIVND (reference sequence). The V end was cut by 3 bases, the J end by 8 bases, with 16 bases between. This CDR3 reads CASSIDKRYLGYTF. The CDR3 DNA reads TGTGCCAGTAGTATTGACAAACGCTACTTGGGCTACACCTTC.

V and J are TRBV7-2 and TRBJ1-2, with 7 positions matching TRBD1. Germline V CDR1 and CDR2: SGHTA, FQGNSA. V was clipped by 5 bases and J by 4 bases; unmatched bases: 4. The CDR3 sequence is 13 residues long. This chain's CDR3 is CASSLGQVYGYTF. For the CDR3, the DNA is TGTGCCAGCAGCCTCGGACAGGTCTATGGCTACACCTTC.

There are a few counts of this clone. The chain recombines TRBV19 with TRBJ1-2; TRBD1 matches 9 bases. CDR1 is LNHDA, CDR2 SQIVND, per germline (reference sequence). V was clipped by 4 bases and J by 6 bases; unmatched bases: 6. The CDR3 extends over 14 amino acids. The CDR3 loop is CASSTLTGGDGYTF. Written as DNA, the CDR3 is TGTGCCAGTAGTACCCTGACAGGGGGAGATGGCTACACCTTC.